The 21 T cell receptor beta chains below come from one sample, sequenced in a study of blood T cells in healthy people across ages. The use of a sample-barcoded 5' primer and a J-beta primer mix characterized a second PCR of roughly 6 to 11 cycles. A single record per CDR3 protein comes from TCRdb applying MiXCR to the 5' RACE reads. The top ten clones hold roughly 8.2% of a sample with about 1,600,000 distinct CDR3 sequences, approximately 42% of them seen once. Sequencing input: blood. The receptors were sampled from a woman aged 18-29 years in good health.

The chain combines TRBV9 with TRBJ1-2, with D perhaps matching TRBD1 (5 bases). Trimming removed 0 bases at V and 9 bases at J, with 9 bases between. The CDR3 totals 12 residues. CDR1 and CDR2 (germline): SGDLS, YYNGEE. The CDR3 bases are TGTGCCAGCAGCGTAGCGGGGGATAGCTACACCTTC. Translating gives CASSVAGDSYTF.

V and J are TRBV14 and TRBJ2-5; 7 bases fit TRBD2. Trimming removed 8 bases from V and 3 bases from J; junction bases left unmatched: 9. Germline CDR1 and CDR2: SGHDN and FVKESK. The CDR3 consists of 14 residues. This chain's CDR3 is CASHVGEGKETQYF. CDR3 DNA sequence: TGTGCCAGCCACGTGGGGGAGGGGAAAGAGACCCAGTACTTC.

This chain joins TRBV19 and TRBJ1-5; weak D call: TRBD1 (5 bases). Germline lookup yields CDR1 LNHDA and CDR2 SQIVND (reference sequence). Trimming stripped 3 bases from V and 5 bases from J, with 17 bases between. The CDR3 totals 16 residues. In DNA, the CDR3 is TGTGCCAGTAGTATCTCCGGCGGGCGAGGGGATCAGCCCCAGCATTTT. Its protein is CASSISGGRGDQPQHF.

This chain links TRBV25-1 with TRBJ2-4; unclear D gene. Looked up from germline, CDR1 is MGHDK and CDR2 is SYGVNS. Trimming left V 1 base short and J 5 bases short, with 6 bases between. The CDR3 has 13 amino acids. The CDR3 here is CASSEWSENIQYF. The CDR3 DNA is TGTGCCAGCAGTGAATGGTCCGAAAACATTCAGTACTTC.

V is TRBV7-8 and J is TRBJ1-1, with D uncertain. This CDR3 is built from 12 residues. Germline CDR1 reads SGHVS; CDR2 reads FQNEAQ. The V gene lost 5 bases and the J gene lost 4 bases, with 8 bases spanning the gap. The CDR3 reads CASSPVPTEAFF. CDR3 DNA sequence: TGTGCCAGCAGCCCTGTTCCCACTGAAGCTTTCTTT. Variable domain in full (rest from reference TRBV7-8 and TRBJ1-1): GAGVSQSPRYKVAKRGQDVALRCDPISGHVSLFWYQQALGQGPEFLTYFQNEAQLDKSGLPSDRFFAERPEGSVSTLKIQRTQQEDSAVYLCASSPVPTEAFFGQGTRLTVV.

The J gene is TRBJ2-3, the V gene TRBV12-3 or TRBV12-4; no clear D. Between the trimmed V and J ends, which lost 4 bases and 0 bases, there was a span of 11 bases. The CDR3 runs 15 residues. This CDR3 reads CASSYRRPSTDTQYF. CDR3 DNA sequence: TGTGCCAGCAGTTACCGCCGGCCTAGCACAGATACGCAGTATTTT.

The chain recombines TRBV5-6 with TRBJ2-7; the D gene is possibly TRBD1 (5 bases). The germline V gene has CDR1 SGHDT and CDR2 YYEEEE. The CDR3 runs to 15 residues. The V and J ends lost 3 bases and 0 bases respectively, with 13 bases between them. In DNA, the CDR3 is TGTGCCAGCAGCTCACTTGACAGAGACTCCTACGAGCAGTACTTC. It is translated as CASSSLDRDSYEQYF.

This chain joins TRBV21-1 and TRBJ2-7. TRBV21-1 is a documented pseudogene. The CDR3 contains 15 residues. CDR3 bases: TGTGCCAGCAGCAAGCGGGAGACCTCTTCCTACGAGCAGTACTTC. Protein: CASSKRETSSYEQYF.

Remarks on this clonotype: The junction departs from germline at one end; a sequencing error may be responsible. The rearrangement links TRBV5-1 to TRBJ2-4; D is undetermined. Per germline, CDR1 SGHRS and CDR2 YFSETQ. CDR3 length: 15 amino acids. In DNA, the CDR3 is TGCGCCGGCAGCTTAGGGCCGGTCGCCAAAAACATTCAGTACTTC. This codes for CAGSLGPVAKNIQYF. The full variable domain, its missing parts supplied by reference TRBV5-1 and TRBJ2-4, is KAGVTQTPRYLIKTRGQQVTLSCSPISGHRSVSWYQQTPGQGLQFLFEYFSETQRNKGNFPGRFSGRQFSNSRSEMNVSTLELGDSALYLCAGSLGPVAKNIQYFGAGTRLSVL.

The CDR3: CASNLAGAQETRYF. CDR3 DNA: TGTGCCAGCAATTTGGCAGGAGCACAAGAGACCCGGTACTTC. The gene calls are TRBV6-1 and TRBJ2-7, with D uncertain. The germline V gene encodes CDR1 MNHNS and CDR2 SASEGT. The CDR3 contains 14 residues. V dropped 7 bases and J dropped 12 bases, with 25 bases sitting between them.

In this sample, this clonotype turned up a few times. V gene TRBV27 combines with J gene TRBJ1-6; maybe TRBD1 (5 bases). Trimming removed 8 bases at V and 7 bases at J, with 24 bases between. This CDR3 spans 17 amino acids. Germline CDR1 and CDR2: MNHEY and SMNVEV (reference sequence). Here the CDR3 DNA reads TGTGCCAGCTCTGTTTTGGACACGCCGGGGCTAAATTCACCCCTCCACTTT. It encodes CASSVLDTPGLNSPLHF.

In this sample, this clonotype turned up a few times. This sequence joins TRBV24-1 and TRBJ2-3; 9 bases map to TRBD2. The CDR3 spans 14 residues. Per germline, CDR1 KGHDR and CDR2 SFDVKD. V lost 9 bases to trimming and J lost 3 bases; unmatched junction nucleotides: 6. CDR3 in DNA: TGTGCCACCCAGGGAGCGGGAGGAACAGATACGCAGTATTTT. Protein product: CATQGAGGTDTQYF.

This clonotype was recorded a few times. The chain combines TRBV20-1 with TRBJ1-2, with 10 bases identical to TRBD1. The CDR3 extends over 16 amino acids. Per the germline V gene, CDR1 is DFQATT and CDR2 is SNEGSKA (reference sequence). After removal of 3 bases from V and 0 bases from J, the junction contained 7 bases not matched to a gene. In DNA form, the CDR3 reads TGCAGTGCTAGGCAGACAGGGGGCTTAGCTAACTATGGCTACACCTTC. It encodes CSARQTGGLANYGYTF.

The table lists this clonotype with a few counts. This chain connects TRBV7-2 to TRBJ2-5; D gene uncertain. This CDR3 is built from 13 residues. Looked up from germline, CDR1 is SGHTA and CDR2 is FQGNSA. V was pared by 3 bases and J by 1 base, with 6 bases between. This CDR3 reads CASSFWVQETQYF. CDR3 DNA: TGTGCCAGCAGCTTCTGGGTCCAAGAGACCCAGTACTTC.

The rearrangement joins TRBV12-3 or TRBV12-4 to TRBJ2-1; D gene uncertain. The CDR3 spans 15 residues. With 4 bases removed from V and 3 bases from J, the gap between germline ends came to 13 bases. This CDR3 reads CASSSSKHNYNEQFF. For the CDR3, the DNA is TGTGCCAGCAGTTCCTCTAAACACAACTACAATGAGCAGTTCTTC.

This sequence joins TRBV5-1 and TRBJ2-1; no clear D. With 5 bases removed from V and 3 bases from J, the gap between germline ends came to 12 bases. This CDR3 has 14 amino acids. Germline assignment: CDR1 SGHRS and CDR2 YFSETQ. CDR3 sequence: CASRLGADYNEQFF. The CDR3 nucleotides are TGCGCCAGCAGACTTGGTGCGGACTACAATGAGCAGTTCTTC. Supplemented by reference TRBV5-1 and TRBJ2-1, the full variable domain reads KAGVTQTPRYLIKTRGQQVTLSCSPISGHRSVSWYQQTPGQGLQFLFEYFSETQRNKGNFPGRFSGRQFSNSRSEMNVSTLELGDSALYLCASRLGADYNEQFFGPGTRLTVL.

CDR3 sequence: CASSRGPGQAYNEQFF. DNA for the CDR3: TGTGCCAGCAGCCGCGGACCGGGACAGGCTTACAATGAGCAGTTCTTC. The chain has TRBV6-2 or TRBV6-3 and TRBJ2-1; TRBD1 matches 8 bases. Per the germline V gene, CDR1 is MNHEY and CDR2 is SVGEGT. CDR3 length equals 16 residues. V lost 6 bases and J lost 4; bases outside the gene matches: 11.

The chain uses TRBV29-1 and TRBJ2-7, with D hard to call. The J call is doubtful: the DNA matches TRBJ2-5 better. Germline assignment: CDR1 SQVTM and CDR2 ANQGSEA. The CDR3 length is 12 residues. The CDR3 coding sequence is TGCAGCCCGCTAACGGAAGCAGAGACCCAGTACTTC. Protein product: CSPLTEAETQYF.

J is TRBJ1-2 and V is TRBV27; 8 bases map to TRBD1. The CDR3 loop spans 14 amino acids. The V segment lost 5 bases and the J segment 3 bases; nucleotides outside the gene matches: 5. Germline V gene lookup returns CDR1 MNHEY and CDR2 SMNVEV (reference sequence). The CDR3 bases are TGTGCCAGCAGTCCCAGGACAGGGCACTATGGCTACACCTTC. Its protein is CASSPRTGHYGYTF.

The chain is built from TRBV2 and TRBJ2-7; D might be TRBD2 (5 bases). Germline CDR1 is SNHLY and CDR2 is FYNNEI. Trimming shortened V by 6 bases and J by 3 bases, and 27 bases separated the two germline ends. This CDR3 spans 18 amino acids. The CDR3 DNA is TGTGCCAGCAGCAAGCTAATACACTTTGGAGGTAGTGACTACGAGCAGTACTTC. The encoded protein is CASSKLIHFGGSDYEQYF.

This chain links TRBV3-1 with TRBJ2-3; the match to TRBD2 covers 12 bases. Germline lookup yields CDR1 LGHDT and CDR2 YNNKEL (reference sequence). The CDR3 contains 17 residues. The junction had 7 bases not matched to a gene; V was cut back by 4 bases and J by 2 bases. The DNA for the CDR3 is TGTGCCAGCAGCCGAGTAGGACTAGCGGGAAACACAGATACGCAGTATTTT. It specifies CASSRVGLAGNTDTQYF.